A single sample is the source of the 25 T cell receptor beta chains below, sequenced in a study of human T cells and chemical hapten exposure (dated by TCRdb to about 2021). Receptors were amplified or captured by RACE. The run used a NextSeq 500. The raw public data were reprocessed by TCRdb itself: fastp quality trimming at Q25, MiXCR clonotype calling, in-frame beta chains only. Each record represents a unique CDR3 protein, reported with the most common genes and DNA among its rows. For this sample the table gives some 120,000 distinct CDR3 sequences, of which about 9.4% were detected only once. The top ten constitute about 1.8% of the sample. What this sample's time point label stands for: healthy volunteer bleed at 2 weeks. Total RNA was extracted from unfractionated whole blood that had been collected in Tempus Blood RNA tubes. Sequenced: whole blood. These receptors were taken from a male donor in good health. Some clones in this sample may be carry-over from other donors' samples.

The chain is built from TRBV19 and TRBJ1-5; no reliable D call. Germline values: CDR1 LNHDA, CDR2 SQIVND (reference sequence). The CDR3 is 16 amino acids. V lost 5 bases and J lost 4, with 18 bases in between. CDR3: CASSGRATFENQPQHF. CDR3 coding DNA: TGTGCCAGTAGTGGACGGGCCACGTTCGAGAATCAGCCCCAGCATTTT. Supplemented by reference TRBV19 and TRBJ1-5, the full variable domain reads DGGITQSPKYLFRKEGQNVTLSCEQNLNHDAMYWYRQDPGQGLRLIYYSQIVNDFQKGDIAEGYSVSREKKESFPLTVTSAQKNPTAFYLCASSGRATFENQPQHFGDGTRLSIL.

This chain links TRBV27 with TRBJ2-7, with D unclear. CDR1 is MNHEY and CDR2 is SMNVEV in the germline V gene (reference sequence). The V end lost 2 bases, the J end lost 0 bases, and 8 bases lay between the germline ends. The CDR3 extends over 14 amino acids. The CDR3 DNA is TGTGCCAGCAGTTTAGACCCCAGCTCCTACGAGCAGTACTTC. This codes for CASSLDPSSYEQYF.

Written as DNA, the CDR3 is TGTGCCAGCAGCGCACTACAGGGGGCGGTAAACACTGAAGCTTTCTTT. Translated, it gives CASSALQGAVNTEAFF. V is TRBV3-1 and J is TRBJ1-1; TRBD1 matches at 9 bases. V trimming: 5 bases; J trimming: 2 bases; junction bases outside the gene matches: 9. From germline, CDR1 is LGHDT and CDR2 YNNKEL (reference sequence). The CDR3 covers 16 residues.

This clonotype has a handful of counts. The chain carries TRBV7-9 and TRBJ2-1; D unclear. In germline, CDR1 is SEHNR, CDR2 FQNEAQ (reference sequence). The CDR3 is made up of 14 amino acids. The V and J ends lost 1 base and 6 bases respectively, with 10 bases between them. CDR3 protein: CASSLGPRFNEQFF. CDR3 coding DNA: TGTGCCAGCAGCTTAGGGCCACGCTTCAATGAGCAGTTCTTC. Supplemented by reference TRBV7-9 and TRBJ2-1, the full variable domain reads DTGVSQNPRHKITKRGQNVTFRCDPISEHNRLYWYRQTLGQGPEFLTYFQNEAQLEKSRLLSDRFSAERPKGSFSTLEIQRTEQGDSAMYLCASSLGPRFNEQFFGPGTRLTVL.

This clonotype was observed at least ten times. The rearrangement joins TRBV20-1 to TRBJ2-5; 10 bases line up with TRBD2. The CDR3 is made up of 16 amino acids. Germline V gives CDR1 DFQATT, CDR2 SNEGSKA (reference sequence). V was pared by 1 base and J by 0 bases, with 5 bases of the junction left unmatched. The CDR3 nucleotides are TGCAGTGCTAGAGGCGAGCGGGAGGGCTACCAAGAGACCCAGTACTTC. It codes for CSARGEREGYQETQYF.

The sample holds a few counts of this clonotype. This chain connects TRBV25-1 to TRBJ2-3; 13 nucleotides agree with TRBD2. This CDR3 region has 16 residues. The germline gives CDR1 MGHDK, CDR2 SYGVNS. With 2 bases clipped from V and 5 bases from J, the junction kept 4 bases outside the gene matches. The CDR3 DNA is TGTGCCAGCAGTGAAGGACTAGCGGGAGCAATAGATACGCAGTATTTT. Translated: CASSEGLAGAIDTQYF.

The J gene is TRBJ2-3, the V gene TRBV6-1; 11 nucleotides align to TRBD2. V gave up 6 bases and J gave up 4 bases; unmatched junction bases: 9. The CDR3 contains 16 residues. Germline-derived CDR1 and CDR2 are MNHNS and SASEGT. CDR3 region: CASRYLAGGAPDTQYF. DNA of the CDR3: TGTGCCAGCAGGTACCTAGCGGGAGGAGCCCCAGATACGCAGTATTTT.

At least ten counts were recorded for this clonotype. The chain joins TRBV28 to TRBJ1-4; tentatively, D is TRBD1 (6 bases). The CDR3 covers 15 residues. Germline loops: CDR1 MDHEN, CDR2 SYDVKM. With 4 bases removed from V and 8 bases from J, the gap between germline ends came to 17 bases. CDR3 protein: CASSSPTGIGEKLFF. DNA of the CDR3: TGTGCCAGCAGTTCCCCGACAGGAATAGGAGAAAAACTGTTTTTT.

There are many counts of this clonotype. The V gene is TRBV6-5, the J gene TRBJ2-3; TRBD2 aligns across 10 bases. Germline trimming cut 6 bases from V and 3 bases from J; bases unmatched to any gene: 6. Per germline, CDR1 MNHEY and CDR2 SVGAGI. The CDR3 is made up of 15 amino acids. CDR3 in amino acids: CASSEAGGPTDTQYF. The CDR3 coding sequence is TGTGCCAGCAGCGAAGCGGGGGGGCCGACAGATACGCAGTATTTT.

A few counts support this clonotype. The chain employs TRBV19 and TRBJ2-1; 10 nucleotides align to TRBD1. The J segment lost 9 bases and the V segment lost 4 bases, leaving 3 bases of the junction unmatched. The germline CDR1 and CDR2 sequences are LNHDA and SQIVND (reference sequence). The CDR3 runs 13 residues. The CDR3 DNA reads as TGTGCCAGTAGTAGGGACAGGGGACCTGAGCAGTTCTTC. Its translation is CASSRDRGPEQFF.

This clonotype was counted a few times. This chain uses TRBV3-1 with TRBJ1-2, with 8 bases matching TRBD1. This CDR3 has 16 amino acids. Germline V gene lookup returns CDR1 LGHDT and CDR2 YNNKEL (reference sequence). V trimming: 0 bases; J trimming: 5 bases; junction bases outside the gene matches: 8. The CDR3 loop is CASSQDGQGVWYGYTF. Here the CDR3 DNA reads TGTGCCAGCAGCCAAGATGGACAGGGAGTTTGGTATGGCTACACCTTC.

The chain uses TRBV9 and TRBJ2-3; D perhaps matches TRBD2 (5 bases). Trimming shortened V by 0 bases and J by 0 bases, and 8 bases separated the two germline ends. There are 15 residues in the CDR3. Germline V CDR1 and CDR2: SGDLS, YYNGEE. The CDR3 region is CASSVAGVSTDTQYF. The CDR3 DNA reads TGTGCCAGCAGCGTAGCCGGGGTAAGCACAGATACGCAGTATTTT.

This clonotype was counted many times. The chain uses TRBV12-3 or TRBV12-4 and TRBJ1-1, with D hard to call. The CDR3 runs 11 residues. V lost 7 bases and J lost 4, with 7 bases in between. CDR3 nucleotides: TGTGCCAGCAACGTCCGCACTGAAGCTTTCTTT. Translated: CASNVRTEAFF.

This clonotype was counted only a few times. The CDR3 DNA reads TGTGCCAGCAGCTTGGCCGGGACAGGGGTCAAAGAGACCCAGTACTTC. Protein sequence: CASSLAGTGVKETQYF. The J gene is TRBJ2-5, the V gene TRBV7-9; 10 positions match TRBD1. CDR3 size: 16 residues. Germline V CDR1 and CDR2: SEHNR, FQNEAQ (reference sequence). The V gene end was trimmed by 3 bases and the J gene end by 3 bases; junction bases not matched to a gene: 7.

Here the CDR3 DNA reads TGTGCCAGCAGCTTAGATCGGGCTCCCTTCGGCCACGAGCAGTACTTC. This codes for CASSLDRAPFGHEQYF. V usage is TRBV11-2 and J usage is TRBJ2-7; D ambiguous. V lost 0 bases and J lost 5, with 17 bases in between. Germline V gene lookup returns CDR1 SGHAT and CDR2 FQNNGV. This CDR3 contains 16 residues.

V is TRBV10-3 and J is TRBJ1-3; unclear D gene. CDR1 and CDR2 (germline): ENHRY, SYGVKD. There are 16 residues in the CDR3. Deletions cut 0 bases from V and 4 bases from J, with 13 bases between. Written as DNA, the CDR3 is TGTGCCATCAGTGAGTCTGGGGTACAGACAGGAAACACCATATATTTT. This translates into CAISESGVQTGNTIYF.

The chain has TRBV2 and TRBJ2-5; D is unclear. Germline V gene lookup returns CDR1 SNHLY and CDR2 FYNNEI. V gave up 4 bases and J gave up 5 bases, with 5 bases separating them. The CDR3 covers 11 residues. This CDR3 reads CASSGSETQYF. The CDR3 nucleotides are TGTGCCAGCAGTGGGAGTGAGACCCAGTACTTC. Filled out from reference TRBV2 and TRBJ2-5, the complete variable domain reads EPEVTQTPSHQVTQMGQEVILRCVPISNHLYFYWYRQILGQKVEFLVSFYNNEISEKSEIFDDQFSVERPDGSNFTLKIRSTKLEDSAMYFCASSGSETQYFGPGTRLLVL.

This clonotype was seen a few times. The rearrangement uses TRBV6-5 and TRBJ1-2; D gene uncertain. The V gene lost 5 bases and the J gene lost 5 bases, with 15 bases spanning the gap. Germline V CDR1 and CDR2: MNHEY, SVGAGI. This CDR3 comprises 14 residues. The CDR3 bases are TGTGCCAGCAGTGTAATCCCAATCCGGTATGGCTACACCTTC. This sequence encodes CASSVIPIRYGYTF.

The sample holds many counts of this clonotype. This CDR3 reads CSARTGTSNYGYTF. The CDR3, as DNA: TGCAGTGCTAGGACAGGGACATCTAACTATGGCTACACCTTC. V usage is TRBV20-1 and J usage is TRBJ1-2, with 7 bases that match TRBD1. V lost 3 bases to trimming and J lost 0 bases; unmatched junction nucleotides: 4. CDR1 and CDR2 (germline): DFQATT, SNEGSKA (reference sequence). The CDR3 covers 14 residues.

The CDR3 here is CASSLEAGEDYGYTF. CDR3 in DNA: TGTGCCAGCAGCTTAGAGGCAGGGGAGGACTATGGCTACACCTTC. V gene TRBV11-2 combines with J gene TRBJ1-2; possible D gene TRBD1, 6 bases. CDR1 SGHAT and CDR2 FQNNGV come from the germline V gene. Trimming shortened V by 0 bases and J by 3 bases, and 11 bases separated the two germline ends. The CDR3 is made up of 15 amino acids.

This clonotype was detected only a few times. The genes are TRBV27 and TRBJ2-7, with 7 bases aligning to TRBD1. The trim removed 5 bases at V and 2 bases at J, leaving 6 bases unmatched. Germline CDR1 MNHEY, CDR2 SMNVEV (reference sequence). The length of the CDR3 is 14 residues. The CDR3 DNA is TGTGCCAGCAGTCCGGGACAGAGACCCTACGAGCAGTACTTC. Translation: CASSPGQRPYEQYF.

This clonotype was observed many times. The CDR3 nucleotides are TGCAGTGCTGTGGGACTAGCGGGAGGCCAGACCCAGTACTTC. This codes for CSAVGLAGGQTQYF. The J gene is TRBJ2-5, the V gene TRBV20-1, with 15 bases fitting TRBD2. The trim removed 5 bases at V and 6 bases at J, leaving 4 bases unmatched. This CDR3 has 14 residues. The germline gives CDR1 DFQATT, CDR2 SNEGSKA (reference sequence).

In this sample, this clonotype turned up a few times. The chain is built from TRBV5-4 and TRBJ2-2; TRBD1 agrees at 8 bases. V gave up 2 bases and J gave up 6 bases; unmatched junction bases: 6. The CDR3 has 15 residues. CDR1 SGHNT and CDR2 YYREEE come from the germline V gene (reference sequence). The DNA for the CDR3 is TGTGCCAGCAGCTTATTCGGACAGGGAGCCGGGGAGCTGTTTTTT. Translated: CASSLFGQGAGELFF. Filled out from reference TRBV5-4 and TRBJ2-2, the complete variable domain reads ETGVTQSPTHLIKTRGQQVTLRCSSQSGHNTVSWYQQALGQGPQFIFQYYREEENGRGNFPPRFSGLQFPNYSSELNVNALELDDSALYLCASSLFGQGAGELFFGEGSRLTVL.

This sequence joins TRBV6-4 and TRBJ1-2; 8 bases line up with TRBD1. The CDR3 extends over 14 amino acids. After removal of 2 bases from V and 2 bases from J, the junction contained 1 base not matched to a gene. Germline-derived CDR1 and CDR2 are MRHNA and SNTAGT. The CDR3 bases are TGTGCCAGCAGTGACGGGACAGGCAACTATGGCTACACCTTC. Residues: CASSDGTGNYGYTF.

This clonotype was seen many times. The rearrangement uses TRBV12-3 or TRBV12-4 and TRBJ1-6; D is unclear. Deletions cut 6 bases from V and 9 bases from J, with 12 bases between. The CDR3 is 13 amino acids. The DNA of the CDR3 is TGTGCCAGCAGCTCCGCTACAAGTTCACCCCTCCACTTT. This codes for CASSSATSSPLHF.